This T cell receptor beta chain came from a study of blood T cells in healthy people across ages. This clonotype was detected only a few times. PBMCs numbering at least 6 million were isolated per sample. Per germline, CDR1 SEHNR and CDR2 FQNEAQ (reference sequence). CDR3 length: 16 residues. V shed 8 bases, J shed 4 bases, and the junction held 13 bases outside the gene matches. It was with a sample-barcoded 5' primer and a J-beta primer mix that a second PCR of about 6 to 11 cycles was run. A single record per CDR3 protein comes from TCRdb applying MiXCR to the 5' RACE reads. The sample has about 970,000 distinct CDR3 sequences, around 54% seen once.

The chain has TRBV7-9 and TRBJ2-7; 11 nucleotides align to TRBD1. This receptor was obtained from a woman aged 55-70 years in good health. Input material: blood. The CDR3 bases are TGTGCCAGCGGCGCGAGTAGTGGACAGGGGGCTTACGAGCAGTACTTC. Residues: CASGASSGQGAYEQYF.